A single sample is the source of the 25 T cell receptor beta chains below, sequenced in a study of blood T cell repertoires in COVID-19. TCRdb keeps only in-frame clones here, not all; method: immunoSEQ multiplex PCR. This repertoire shows 150,000 or so clones, just over 90% found once; its top ten account for approximately 2.2%. The sequenced material came from peripheral blood. Receptors were obtained from a man aged 18 to 35 with acute or convalescent COVID-19.

V is TRBV5-8 and J is TRBJ1-6; the D gene is possibly TRBD1 (5 bases). Trimming took 7 bases from V and 10 from J, leaving 15 bases between them. There are 13 residues in the CDR3. Germline V gene lookup returns CDR1 SGHTS and CDR2 YDEGEE. The CDR3: CASETGHRSPLHF. CDR3 coding DNA: TGTGCCAGCGAAACAGGTCATAGGTCACCCCTCCACTTT.

The chain employs TRBV2 and TRBJ1-1; D may be TRBD1 (6 bases). Germline loops: CDR1 SNHLY, CDR2 FYNNEI. Trimming stripped 6 bases from V and 5 bases from J, with 10 bases between. The CDR3 has 12 residues. The CDR3 here is CASSQGFTEAFF. CDR3 coding DNA: TGTGCCAGCAGCCAGGGGTTTACTGAAGCTTTCTTT.

V gene TRBV19 combines with J gene TRBJ2-5; D is perhaps TRBD1 (6 bases). The V gene's germline CDR1 is LNHDA and CDR2 SQIVND (reference sequence). V shed 5 bases and J shed 2 bases, with 15 bases lying between them. This CDR3 is 15 amino acids long. The DNA for the CDR3 is TGTGCCAGTAGTGTTTACAGGGAGAATCAAGAGACCCAGTACTTC. The encoded protein is CASSVYRENQETQYF.

The chain has TRBV6-5 and TRBJ2-7; 8 bases agree with TRBD1. CDR1 MNHEY and CDR2 SVGAGI come from the germline V gene. V gave up 6 bases and J gave up 6 bases; unmatched junction bases: 7. The CDR3 covers 13 residues. The CDR3 DNA follows: TGTGCCAGCAGCGCCGGGACAGGAGCCGAGCAGTACTTC. Its translation is CASSAGTGAEQYF.

This clone was found once. This rearrangement joins TRBV7-9 to TRBJ2-2; 14 bases map to TRBD2. Germline CDR1 and CDR2: SEHNR and FQNEAQ (reference sequence). The CDR3 has 16 residues. Trimming at V came to 7 bases and at J to 4 bases, leaving 5 bases not matched to a gene. CDR3 bases: TGTGCCAGCAAAACCGGGACTAGCGGGGGCACCGGGGAGCTGTTTTTT. Protein: CASKTGTSGGTGELFF. Full variable domain (remainder filled in from reference TRBV7-9 and TRBJ2-2): DTGVSQNPRHKITKRGQNVTFRCDPISEHNRLYWYRQTLGQGPEFLTYFQNEAQLEKSRLLSDRFSAERPKGSFSTLEIQRTEQGDSAMYLCASKTGTSGGTGELFFGEGSRLTVL.

This chain joins TRBV19 and TRBJ2-7; TRBD1 matches at 8 bases. With 7 bases clipped from V and 3 bases from J, the junction kept 11 bases outside the gene matches. This CDR3 comprises 15 residues. Germline-derived CDR1 and CDR2 are LNHDA and SQIVND (reference sequence). The CDR3: CASTMGGQDDYEQYF. CDR3 bases: TGTGCCAGTACCATGGGGGGACAGGACGACTACGAGCAGTACTTC.

The rearrangement uses TRBV6-6 and TRBJ1-3; tentative D call: TRBD1 (5 bases). The CDR3 consists of 17 residues. Germline V CDR1 and CDR2: MNHNY, SVGAGI (reference sequence). Deletions cut 5 bases from V and 0 bases from J, with 17 bases between. The CDR3 sequence is CASSHGGSQYSGNTIYF. For the CDR3, the DNA is TGTGCCAGCAGTCACGGGGGGAGCCAATACTCTGGAAACACCATATATTTT.

This chain joins TRBV4-1 and TRBJ2-1; 9 nucleotides line up with TRBD2. The CDR3 has 19 amino acids. The ends lost 4 bases at V and 7 bases at J; junction bases unmatched: 20. In germline, CDR1 is MGHRA, CDR2 YSYEKL. The CDR3 spells CASSPWAEKVAGGRNEQFF. The DNA for the CDR3 is TGCGCCAGCAGCCCCTGGGCAGAAAAGGTGGCGGGAGGGCGAAATGAGCAGTTCTTC.

V is TRBV27 and J is TRBJ2-7, with a tentative D call TRBD1 (6 bases). Between the trimmed V and J ends, which lost 9 bases and 3 bases, there was a span of 18 bases. Per germline, CDR1 MNHEY and CDR2 SMNVEV (reference sequence). CDR3 length equals 14 residues. CDR3 in DNA: TGTGCCAGTTCCCTCGCGGGCAGGGGCTACGAGCAGTACTTC. Translation gives CASSLAGRGYEQYF.

This chain links TRBV10-2 with TRBJ2-2; D is possibly TRBD1 (6 bases). The germline gives CDR1 WSHSY, CDR2 SAAADI. The CDR3 has 14 residues. Trimming pared 6 bases from V and 2 bases from J, leaving 10 bases between. CDR3 loop: CASRGHLNTGELFF. The CDR3 DNA is TGCGCCAGCAGGGGACACTTAAACACCGGGGAGCTGTTTTTT.

This chain connects TRBV12-5 to TRBJ2-1, with TRBD2 identical over 8 bases. The CDR3 is made up of 16 amino acids. Germline trimming cut 3 bases from V and 2 bases from J; bases unmatched to any gene: 6. CDR1 is LGHNT, CDR2 FRNRAP, per germline. This CDR3 is CASGFRAGGAYNEQFF. The CDR3 bases are TGTGCTAGTGGTTTCAGGGCGGGAGGTGCCTACAATGAGCAGTTCTTC.

J is TRBJ1-4 and V is TRBV5-1, with TRBD1 identical over 9 bases. CDR3 length: 15 amino acids. V lost 4 bases and J lost 3; bases outside the gene matches: 4. The germline V gene has CDR1 SGHRS and CDR2 YFSETQ. CDR3 protein: CASSHTGGSNEKLFF. Here the CDR3 DNA reads TGCGCCAGCAGCCACACAGGGGGCTCTAATGAAAAACTGTTTTTT. Drawing the rest from reference TRBV5-1 and TRBJ1-4, the complete variable domain is KAGVTQTPRYLIKTRGQQVTLSCSPISGHRSVSWYQQTPGQGLQFLFEYFSETQRNKGNFPGRFSGRQFSNSRSEMNVSTLELGDSALYLCASSHTGGSNEKLFFGSGTQLSVL.

The chain couples TRBV5-5 to TRBJ2-7; the D is unclear. The CDR3 contains 14 residues. CDR1 SGHKS and CDR2 YYEKEE come from the germline V gene (reference sequence). Trimming pared 0 bases from V and 2 bases from J, leaving 9 bases between. CDR3 coding DNA: TGTGCCAGCAGCTTGGGGGCCAATCCCTACGAGCAGTACTTC. This sequence encodes CASSLGANPYEQYF. Complete variable domain (other parts from reference TRBV5-5 and TRBJ2-7): DAGVTQSPTHLIKTRGQQVTLRCSPISGHKSVSWYQQVLGQGPQFIFQYYEKEERGRGNFPDRFSARQFPNYSSELNVNALLLGDSALYLCASSLGANPYEQYFGPGTRLTVT.

This chain uses TRBV5-1 with TRBJ2-7; D is undetermined. From germline, CDR1 is SGHRS and CDR2 YFSETQ. Between the trimmed V and J ends, which lost 3 bases and 2 bases, there was a span of 6 bases. The CDR3 totals 12 residues. CDR3 nucleotides: TGCGCCAGCAGCTCGTCAGCCTACGAGCAGTACTTC. Translated: CASSSSAYEQYF. Together with reference TRBV5-1 and TRBJ2-7, the CDR3 gives the full variable domain: KAGVTQTPRYLIKTRGQQVTLSCSPISGHRSVSWYQQTPGQGLQFLFEYFSETQRNKGNFPGRFSGRQFSNSRSEMNVSTLELGDSALYLCASSSSAYEQYFGPGTRLTVT.

V usage is TRBV27 and J usage is TRBJ2-7, with 8 bases that match TRBD2. V was pared by 3 bases and J by 0 bases, with 10 bases of the junction left unmatched. Germline values: CDR1 MNHEY, CDR2 SMNVEV (reference sequence). CDR3 length equals 17 residues. The CDR3 region has the DNA TGTGCCAGCAGTTTCGTTCGGCTAGCGGGCACCTCCTACGAGCAGTACTTC. Translated: CASSFVRLAGTSYEQYF.

The chain combines TRBV10-3 with TRBJ1-2; D call uncertain. CDR3 size: 11 residues. Trimming took 8 bases from V and 3 from J, leaving 7 bases between them. Germline V lookup: CDR1 ENHRY, CDR2 SYGVKD. Written as DNA, the CDR3 is TGTGCCATCGCTACCCACTATGGCTACACCTTC. Amino acid sequence: CAIATHYGYTF.

This CDR3 is CASSEGQLNTEAFF. CDR3 DNA: TGTGCCAGCAGCGAGGGACAGTTGAACACTGAAGCTTTCTTT. The rearrangement joins TRBV7-9 to TRBJ1-1, with TRBD1 identical over 7 bases. Trimming at V came to 5 bases and at J to 0 bases, leaving 3 bases not matched to a gene. Germline V gives CDR1 SEHNR, CDR2 FQNEAQ (reference sequence). The CDR3 has 14 amino acids.

V is TRBV7-9 and J is TRBJ2-7, with TRBD1 identical over 7 bases. J gave up 0 bases and V 7 bases, and 6 bases lay outside the gene matches. Germline lookup yields CDR1 SEHNR and CDR2 FQNEAQ (reference sequence). CDR3 length: 14 residues. The chain's CDR3 is CASTEDRISYEQYF. CDR3 nucleotides: TGTGCCAGCACCGAGGACAGGATCTCCTACGAGCAGTACTTC.

The chain combines TRBV11-2 with TRBJ2-2; possibly TRBD2 for D (5 bases). Germline V gene sequence: CDR1 SGHAT, CDR2 FQNNGV. This CDR3 spans 17 amino acids. Deletions cut 5 bases from V and 5 bases from J, with 21 bases between. The CDR3 loop is CASSPKLGSTITGELFF. The DNA of the CDR3 is TGTGCCAGCAGCCCTAAACTGGGGAGCACTATAACCGGGGAGCTGTTTTTT.

CDR3 sequence: CASSVVTGGEETQYF. CDR3 coding DNA: TGTGCCAGCAGCGTAGTAACGGGGGGCGAAGAGACCCAGTACTTC. The rearrangement uses TRBV9 and TRBJ2-5, with D perhaps TRBD2 (7 bases). Germline CDR1 is SGDLS and CDR2 is YYNGEE. The CDR3 extends over 15 amino acids. The V and J ends lost 0 bases and 3 bases respectively, with 12 bases between them.

As regards this clone: The germline gene is not matched at one end of the junction; a read error may be the cause. The CDR3 sequence is CSALLTSPIF. CDR3 DNA sequence: TGCAGTGCTCTCTTGACTAGCCCGATTTTT. The rearrangement links TRBV20-1 to TRBJ2-3; 7 nucleotides line up with TRBD2. CDR3 size: 10 residues. Per the germline V gene, CDR1 is DFQATT and CDR2 is SNEGSKA (reference sequence).

The chain joins TRBV6-6 to TRBJ2-2; 10 nucleotides match TRBD1. The CDR3 has 16 residues. V was pared by 7 bases and J by 7 bases, with 12 bases of the junction left unmatched. Germline V gene sequence: CDR1 MNHNY, CDR2 SVGAGI (reference sequence). The chain's CDR3 is CASNTGTGENHGELFF. CDR3 coding DNA: TGTGCCAGCAACACCGGGACAGGGGAGAACCACGGGGAGCTGTTTTTT.

The genes are TRBV7-7 and TRBJ2-2; 7 bases match TRBD1. The CDR3 covers 14 residues. From germline, CDR1 is SSHAT and CDR2 FNYEAQ (reference sequence). The trim removed 1 base at V and 8 bases at J, leaving 4 bases unmatched. The CDR3 reads CASSLGQGSGELFF. In nucleotides, the CDR3 is TGTGCCAGCAGCTTAGGACAGGGATCAGGGGAGCTGTTTTTT. Complete variable domain (other parts from reference TRBV7-7 and TRBJ2-2): GAGVSQSPRYKVTKRGQDVTLRCDPISSHATLYWYQQALGQGPEFLTYFNYEAQPDKSGLPSDRFSAERPEGSISTLTIQRTEQRDSAMYRCASSLGQGSGELFFGEGSRLTVL.

A few counts support this clone. The chain links TRBV5-6 to TRBJ2-3; no clear D. CDR1 is SGHDT and CDR2 is YYEEEE in the germline V gene. The CDR3 contains 14 residues. V lost 4 bases and J lost 2, with 11 bases in between. The CDR3 loop is CASSLESLTDTQYF. For the CDR3, the DNA is TGTGCCAGCAGCCTAGAGAGTCTCACAGATACGCAGTATTTT.

Only one count was recorded for this clone. V usage is TRBV27 and J usage is TRBJ1-2; D gene unclear. The germline CDR1 and CDR2 sequences are MNHEY and SMNVEV (reference sequence). This CDR3 region has 13 residues. V was clipped by 3 bases and J by 1 base, with 6 bases between them. The CDR3 is CASSLTFNYGYTF. The CDR3 DNA reads TGTGCCAGCAGTTTGACTTTTAACTATGGCTACACCTTC.